This TCR beta chain was observed in a study of T cell repertoires in cytomegalovirus infection. Study in general: Indications came from public TCR beta signatures; they pointed to CMV infection and to a matching HLA type. Notes on the study in general: Ex vivo responses were dominated by HLA-C-restricted CMV-specific TCR beta clonotypes. Cumulative public TCR beta family frequency identified carriers of CMV plus the relevant HLA.

At least ten counts were recorded for this clonotype. Its antigen is still unknown. TCRdb re-called the reads with MiXCR, one entry per CDR3 protein. The table includes tens of thousands of distinct CDR3 sequences, roughly 3.5% detected once. The CDR3 runs to 13 residues. Germline values: CDR1 LGHNA, CDR2 YNFKEQ. The V and J ends lost 1 base and 4 bases respectively, with 5 bases between them. Specimen: PBMCs. This rearrangement joins TRBV4-2 to TRBJ1-5; D is uncertain. This receptor was taken from a human donor in good health (CMV status not recorded). Some clones in this sample may be carry-over from other donors' samples. CDR3 amino acids: CASSQGVNQPQHF. The CDR3 region has the DNA TGTGCCAGCAGCCAAGGAGTAAATCAGCCCCAGCATTTT.